These 32 T cell receptor beta chains came from one sample sequenced in a study of control samples from healthy donors and cancer patients. Using immunoSEQ multiplex PCR, the repertoire was profiled, and TCRdb retains in-frame clones only, with some absent. The sample shows approximately 170,000 clones, approximately 90% of them seen only once. The sample consisted of blood. Every receptor here comes from a woman aged 25 to 39 in good health.

This chain links TRBV9 with TRBJ2-7; a weak D match, TRBD2 (6 bases). CDR3 length: 14 amino acids. V dropped 4 bases and J dropped 5 bases, with 16 bases sitting between them. Germline V gene lookup returns CDR1 SGDLS and CDR2 YYNGEE. DNA for the CDR3: TGTGCCAGCAGCCCGGGGCCTTGGGGGGACGAGCAGTACTTC. Translating it yields CASSPGPWGDEQYF.

The gene calls are TRBV5-6 and TRBJ2-3; the match to TRBD1 covers 8 bases. CDR3 size: 15 residues. Germline V lookup: CDR1 SGHDT, CDR2 YYEEEE. V shed 0 bases, J shed 1 base, and the junction held 1 base outside the gene matches. CDR3 amino acids: CASSLEGQGTDTQYF. The CDR3 region has the DNA TGTGCCAGCAGCTTGGAGGGACAGGGCACAGATACGCAGTATTTT.

The chain uses TRBV29-1 and TRBJ2-3; D is possibly TRBD1 or TRBD2 (5 bases each). The CDR3 totals 13 residues. Trimming took 0 bases from V and 3 from J, leaving 7 bases between them. Germline CDR1 and CDR2: SQVTM and ANQGSEA. The CDR3 DNA is TGCAGCGTTGAAGACAGGGAGACAGATACGCAGTATTTT. This sequence encodes CSVEDRETDTQYF.

This chain connects TRBV3-1 (or the pseudogene TRBV3-2) to TRBJ2-5; D remains ambiguous. The CDR3 has 13 residues. V lost 1 base, J lost 3 bases, and 6 bases lay in between. Per germline, CDR1 LGHDT and CDR2 YNNKEL (reference sequence). DNA for the CDR3: TGTGCCAGCAGCCAAGCCAGCGAAGAGACCCAGTACTTC. Encoded protein: CASSQASEETQYF.

The chain uses TRBV24-1 and TRBJ2-1; TRBD1 might be the D (6 bases). Trimming took off 4 bases at V and 4 bases at J, with 10 bases between the two ends. Per the germline V gene, CDR1 is KGHDR and CDR2 is SFDVKD. This CDR3 has 14 residues. CDR3 residues: CATSEGALYNEQFF. CDR3 nucleotides: TGTGCCACCAGTGAGGGGGCTCTGTACAATGAGCAGTTCTTC.

This rearrangement joins TRBV5-1 to TRBJ1-5; no firm D call. Germline loops: CDR1 SGHRS, CDR2 YFSETQ. The CDR3 spans 11 residues. V lost 7 bases, J lost 7 bases, and 9 bases lay in between. Here the CDR3 reads CASRGRQPQHF. The DNA of the CDR3 is TGCGCCAGCCGGGGTCGACAGCCCCAGCATTTT.

V and J are TRBV18 and TRBJ1-4; 9 bases align to TRBD1. Trimming cost V 0 bases and J 3 bases; bases outside gene matches: 8. The CDR3 runs to 18 residues. CDR1 KGHSH and CDR2 LQKENI come from the germline V gene. CDR3 residues: CASSPPNRGRVANEKLFF. CDR3 DNA sequence: TGTGCCAGCTCACCACCGAACAGGGGGCGCGTGGCTAATGAAAAACTGTTTTTT.

This sequence joins TRBV19 and TRBJ1-2; tentative D call: TRBD1 (6 bases). Germline values: CDR1 LNHDA, CDR2 SQIVND (reference sequence). The CDR3 spans 14 residues. V was pared by 7 bases and J by 4 bases, with 16 bases between. CDR3 sequence (DNA): TGTGCCAGTACCTCGGGGGGGCGCCTCTATGGCTACACCTTC. Its protein product is CASTSGGRLYGYTF.

The chain employs TRBV9 and TRBJ2-5; TRBD2 matches 7 bases. CDR1 and CDR2 (germline): SGDLS, YYNGEE. CDR3 size: 16 residues. V shed 0 bases, J shed 1 base, and the junction held 6 bases outside the gene matches. The CDR3 here is CASSVEGRGIQETQYF. CDR3 DNA: TGTGCCAGCAGCGTAGAAGGGAGGGGTATCCAAGAGACCCAGTACTTC. Full variable domain (remainder filled in from reference TRBV9 and TRBJ2-5): DSGVTQTPKHLITATGQRVTLRCSPRSGDLSVYWYQQSLDQGLQFLIQYYNGEERAKGNILERFSAQQFPDLHSELNLSSLELGDSALYFCASSVEGRGIQETQYFGPGTRLLVL.

The rearrangement joins TRBV28 to TRBJ2-7, with a tentative D call TRBD2 (6 bases). The CDR3 has 13 amino acids. Germline CDR1 is MDHEN and CDR2 is SYDVKM. V lost 6 bases, J lost 3 bases, and 12 bases lay in between. In nucleotides, the CDR3 is TGTGCCAGCAGGGAGGGACTGAACTACGAGCAGTACTTC. Translation: CASREGLNYEQYF.

V gene TRBV7-2 combines with J gene TRBJ1-1; a weak D match, TRBD1 (6 bases). The CDR3 has 14 amino acids. The germline CDR1 and CDR2 sequences are SGHTA and FQGNSA. Trimming pared 4 bases from V and 6 bases from J, leaving 15 bases between. CDR3 sequence: CASSYTGFGAEAFF. CDR3 coding DNA: TGTGCCAGCAGCTATACAGGGTTCGGTGCTGAAGCTTTCTTT.

The chain links TRBV7-8 to TRBJ1-4, with 12 nucleotides matching TRBD1. Trimming at V came to 1 base and at J to 8 bases, leaving 2 bases not matched to a gene. There are 15 residues in the CDR3. Germline CDR1 SGHVS, CDR2 FQNEAQ. The CDR3 loop reads CASSLGGTGGEKLFF. The CDR3 bases are TGTGCCAGCAGCTTAGGGGGGACAGGGGGCGAAAAACTGTTTTTT.

The chain carries TRBV5-8 and TRBJ2-1; D ambiguous. Germline values: CDR1 SGHTS, CDR2 YDEGEE. The CDR3 has 13 amino acids. Trimming shortened V by 1 base and J by 5 bases, and 7 bases separated the two germline ends. The CDR3 nucleotides read TGTGCCAGCAGCTTGTTTCCAAACAATGAGCAGTTCTTC. It codes for CASSLFPNNEQFF.

This clone has only a few counts. The CDR3 protein is CASSQGVTSPLHF. The CDR3 DNA sequence: TGTGCCAGCAGCCAAGGAGTAACTTCACCCCTCCACTTT. V is TRBV3-1 (or the pseudogene TRBV3-2) and J is TRBJ1-6; no reliable D call. Germline V gene data show CDR1 as LGHDT and CDR2 as YNNKEL (reference sequence). The germline V and J ends were trimmed by 1 base and 9 bases, with 7 bases remaining between them. There are 13 residues in the CDR3.

This clone was counted between two and nine times. V is TRBV7-9 and J is TRBJ2-7; TRBD1 might be the D (5 bases). The CDR3 runs 13 residues. Germline values: CDR1 SEHNR, CDR2 FQNEAQ (reference sequence). V was clipped by 5 bases and J by 0 bases, with 8 bases between them. This CDR3 reads CASSQTVSYEQYF. The CDR3 nucleotides read TGTGCCAGCAGCCAGACAGTCTCCTACGAGCAGTACTTC.

The sample holds a few counts of this clone. This CDR3 reads CASRRQGVAGELFF. The DNA of the CDR3 is TGTGCCAGCAGGCGACAGGGTGTCGCCGGGGAGCTGTTTTTT. V gene TRBV5-6 combines with J gene TRBJ2-2; 7 bases are shared with TRBD1. V was pared by 5 bases and J by 6 bases, with 7 bases of the junction left unmatched. There are 14 residues in the CDR3. The germline V gene has CDR1 SGHDT and CDR2 YYEEEE.

The rearrangement joins TRBV19 to TRBJ2-7; 13 bases line up with TRBD2. The CDR3 consists of 15 residues. Germline V gene data show CDR1 as LNHDA and CDR2 as SQIVND (reference sequence). The V segment lost 4 bases and the J segment 0 bases; nucleotides outside the gene matches: 0. The chain's CDR3 is CASSRTSGSSYEQYF. CDR3 nucleotides: TGTGCCAGTAGTAGGACTAGCGGGAGCTCCTACGAGCAGTACTTC. The whole variable domain, remainder taken from reference TRBV19 and TRBJ2-7, is DGGITQSPKYLFRKEGQNVTLSCEQNLNHDAMYWYRQDPGQGLRLIYYSQIVNDFQKGDIAEGYSVSREKKESFPLTVTSAQKNPTAFYLCASSRTSGSSYEQYFGPGTRLTVT.

V usage is TRBV15 and J usage is TRBJ1-5; D unresolved. Germline V gene data show CDR1 as LNHNV and CDR2 as YYDKDF (reference sequence). The CDR3 is 15 amino acids. V dropped 3 bases and J dropped 3 bases, with 12 bases sitting between them. The CDR3 DNA reads as TGTGCCACCAGCAGCTCGAGGACGTCCAATCAGCCCCAGCATTTT. This codes for CATSSSRTSNQPQHF.

This clone has just one count. The chain uses TRBV19 and TRBJ2-1; D remains ambiguous. CDR1 is LNHDA and CDR2 is SQIVND in the germline V gene (reference sequence). The length of the CDR3 is 15 residues. V was pared by 0 bases and J by 4 bases, with 10 bases between. DNA of the CDR3: TGTGCCAGTAGTATAGAGCAGGACCGGTACAATGAGCAGTTCTTC. It codes for CASSIEQDRYNEQFF. Supplemented by reference TRBV19 and TRBJ2-1, the full variable domain reads DGGITQSPKYLFRKEGQNVTLSCEQNLNHDAMYWYRQDPGQGLRLIYYSQIVNDFQKGDIAEGYSVSREKKESFPLTVTSAQKNPTAFYLCASSIEQDRYNEQFFGPGTRLTVL.

The chain links TRBV6-6 to TRBJ1-5; 9 positions match TRBD1. With 2 bases clipped from V and 5 bases from J, the junction kept 4 bases outside the gene matches. Germline CDR1 reads MNHNY; CDR2 reads SVGAGI (reference sequence). The CDR3 length is 15 residues. In DNA form, the CDR3 reads TGTGCCAGCAGTTACATGGGACAGGGTGATCAGCCCCAGCATTTT. Protein: CASSYMGQGDQPQHF.

The table lists this clone with a few counts. The DNA of the CDR3 is TGCAGCGTTGAACAGCAGGGTCTTATACCTAACTATGGCTACACCTTC. Its protein product is CSVEQQGLIPNYGYTF. The chain has TRBV29-1 and TRBJ1-2, with D possibly matching TRBD1 (5 bases). CDR3 size: 16 residues. Looked up from germline, CDR1 is SQVTM and CDR2 is ANQGSEA. V lost 2 bases and J 0 bases, leaving 16 bases between the germline ends.

This sequence joins TRBV19 and TRBJ1-1; maybe TRBD1 (5 bases). Germline V gene sequence: CDR1 LNHDA, CDR2 SQIVND (reference sequence). The CDR3 has 14 residues. Trimming removed 4 bases from V and 1 base from J, with 10 bases in between. CDR3 protein: CASSTTQGNTEAFF. The DNA of the CDR3 is TGTGCCAGTAGTACAACTCAGGGGAACACTGAAGCTTTCTTT. The entire variable domain, with the rest obtained from reference TRBV19 and TRBJ1-1, is as follows: DGGITQSPKYLFRKEGQNVTLSCEQNLNHDAMYWYRQDPGQGLRLIYYSQIVNDFQKGDIAEGYSVSREKKESFPLTVTSAQKNPTAFYLCASSTTQGNTEAFFGQGTRLTVV.

The rearrangement uses TRBV9 and TRBJ1-6; 7 positions match TRBD1. V was pared by 0 bases and J by 9 bases, with 6 bases of the junction left unmatched. There are 15 residues in the CDR3. Germline assignment: CDR1 SGDLS and CDR2 YYNGEE. In DNA, the CDR3 is TGTGCCAGCAGCGTAGCCGGGACAGCTACTTCACCCCTCCACTTT. It yields the protein CASSVAGTATSPLHF.

The chain employs TRBV20-1 and TRBJ2-7; TRBD2 might be the D (5 bases). This CDR3 comprises 11 residues. CDR1 DFQATT and CDR2 SNEGSKA come from the germline V gene (reference sequence). V gave up 3 bases and J gave up 3 bases, with 6 bases separating them. The CDR3 DNA reads as TGCAGTGCTAGCGGGGTCTACGAGCAGTACTTC. Translation gives CSASGVYEQYF.

V is TRBV9 and J is TRBJ1-4; D is undetermined. Germline lookup yields CDR1 SGDLS and CDR2 YYNGEE. The CDR3 consists of 15 residues. Between the trimmed V and J ends, which lost 0 bases and 4 bases, there was a span of 10 bases. The CDR3 is CASSVDGDYNEKLFF. DNA for the CDR3: TGTGCCAGCAGCGTAGACGGGGATTATAATGAAAAACTGTTTTTT.

The genes are TRBV5-5 and TRBJ2-3; TRBD2 agrees at 12 bases. The J segment lost 4 bases and the V segment lost 0 bases, leaving 6 bases of the junction unmatched. This CDR3 contains 17 residues. In germline, CDR1 is SGHKS, CDR2 YYEKEE (reference sequence). Here the CDR3 reads CASSLAPLAGGADTQYF. The CDR3 DNA reads as TGTGCCAGCAGCTTGGCGCCACTAGCGGGAGGCGCAGATACGCAGTATTTT.

The chain employs TRBV29-1 and TRBJ2-1; unclear D gene. In germline, CDR1 is SQVTM, CDR2 ANQGSEA. The CDR3 covers 13 residues. Trimming stripped 4 bases from V and 3 bases from J, with 10 bases between. The CDR3 loop is CSVGGRNYNEQFF. CDR3 bases: TGCAGCGTTGGTGGGCGAAACTACAATGAGCAGTTCTTC.

The V call is TRBV11-2, the J call TRBJ1-1; 7 bases agree with TRBD1. J gave up 4 bases and V 1 base, and 0 bases lay outside the gene matches. This CDR3 is built from 13 residues. Germline loops: CDR1 SGHAT, CDR2 FQNNGV. DNA of the CDR3: TGTGCCAGCAGCTTAGCAGGGGGCACTGAAGCTTTCTTT. It translates to CASSLAGGTEAFF.

The rearrangement uses TRBV7-9 and TRBJ2-7; D is perhaps TRBD1 (5 bases). CDR3 length equals 12 residues. Germline CDR1 and CDR2: SEHNR and FQNEAQ (reference sequence). V shed 3 bases and J shed 4 bases, with 7 bases lying between them. In DNA, the CDR3 is TGTGCCAGCAGCTTGGACACTTACGAGCAGTACTTC. The encoded protein is CASSLDTYEQYF.

This chain links TRBV7-2 with TRBJ2-5; TRBD2 matches at 9 bases. The CDR3 is 17 residues long. CDR1 SGHTA and CDR2 FQGNSA come from the germline V gene. The V segment lost 1 base and the J segment 5 bases; nucleotides outside the gene matches: 11. Here the CDR3 reads CASSLVRGGRATETQYF. The CDR3 bases are TGTGCCAGCAGCTTAGTAAGGGGCGGGAGGGCCACGGAGACCCAGTACTTC.

The chain combines TRBV28 with TRBJ2-7; 9 nucleotides align to TRBD2. V was pared by 5 bases and J by 6 bases, with 8 bases of the junction left unmatched. The CDR3 totals 14 residues. Germline CDR1 is MDHEN and CDR2 is SYDVKM. CDR3 sequence: CASSQGSGGFEQYF. For the CDR3, the DNA is TGTGCCAGCAGTCAGGGTAGCGGGGGATTCGAGCAGTACTTC.

This clone has just one count. The rearrangement uses TRBV6-4 and TRBJ1-4; TRBD1 is a possible D gene (6 bases). The CDR3 length is 15 residues. V lost 0 bases, J lost 5 bases, and 10 bases lay in between. The germline V gene encodes CDR1 MRHNA and CDR2 SNTAGT. In DNA form, the CDR3 reads TGTGCCAGCAGTGACTCGAGCGGACAGAATGAAAAACTGTTTTTT. Its protein product is CASSDSSGQNEKLFF.